Shown below are 23 T cell receptor beta chains from a single sample sequenced in a study of T cells in Graves' hyperthyroidism and ophthalmopathy. RNA transcripts were the template for amplifying TCR beta CDR3 regions. The HTBI set primed first-round TCR CDR3 RT-PCR. TCRdb re-called the multiplex PCR reads with MiXCR, one entry per CDR3 protein. Here the sample spans nearly 750,000 distinct CDR3 sequences, over 35% being singletons. Sequences were obtained from blood. Every receptor here comes from a woman aged 40 to 50 with Graves' hyperthyroidism.

At least ten counts were recorded for this clonotype. This chain joins TRBV7-8 and TRBJ1-2; a weak D match, TRBD1 (6 bases). Trimming shortened V by 1 base and J by 8 bases, and 14 bases separated the two germline ends. Germline V lookup: CDR1 SGHVS, CDR2 FQNEAQ. The CDR3 extends over 14 amino acids. CDR3 bases: TGTGCCAGCAGCTTAGTGGCAGGGGCTTTAGGCTACACCTTC. Protein sequence: CASSLVAGALGYTF. The full variable domain, in which reference TRBV7-8 and TRBJ1-2 provide the parts outside the CDR3, is GAGVSQSPRYKVAKRGQDVALRCDPISGHVSLFWYQQALGQGPEFLTYFQNEAQLDKSGLPSDRFFAERPEGSVSTLKIQRTQQEDSAVYLCASSLVAGALGYTFGSGTRLTVV.

This clonotype was counted ten times or more. This rearrangement joins TRBV9 to TRBJ1-2; the D gene is possibly TRBD1 (6 bases). The CDR3 has 15 residues. V lost 3 bases to trimming and J lost 0 bases, with 12 bases between them. Germline V lookup: CDR1 SGDLS, CDR2 YYNGEE. The CDR3 sequence: CASSESGAPNYGYTF. CDR3 nucleotides: TGTGCCAGCAGCGAATCAGGGGCCCCTAACTATGGCTACACCTTC.

Only a few counts were recorded for this clonotype. The rearrangement uses TRBV20-1 and TRBJ2-5; weak D call: TRBD2 (7 bases). CDR3 length: 13 residues. Trimming left V 8 bases short and J 7 bases short, with 20 bases between. In germline, CDR1 is DFQATT, CDR2 SNEGSKA (reference sequence). CDR3 protein: CSPKGGGLGTQYF. The DNA of the CDR3 is TGCAGTCCAAAAGGGGGGGGGCTCGGGACCCAGTACTTC.

As regards this clonotype: The junction shows a germline mismatch at one end, possibly a read error. The chain joins TRBV6-5 to TRBJ2-7; 7 bases align to TRBD1. This CDR3 region has 13 residues. Germline CDR1 and CDR2: MNHEY and SVGAGI. The CDR3 spells CASSYDRETPEVF. The CDR3 DNA sequence: TGTGCCAGCAGTTACGACAGGGAAACCCCGGAGGTCTTC.

The gene calls are TRBV12-3 or TRBV12-4 and TRBJ2-5; 9 nucleotides align to TRBD2. This CDR3 is built from 16 residues. The V and J ends lost 8 bases and 2 bases, in that order; junction bases with no gene match: 12. CDR3 bases: TGTGCCAGCTCGCCGCGGGGGGGCCGGCCTCAAGAGACCCAGTACTTC. Translation: CASSPRGGRPQETQYF.

This chain joins TRBV20-1 and TRBJ2-5; 10 nucleotides agree with TRBD2. The J call may not be correct, given that the DNA end is closer to TRBJ2-1. Germline loops: CDR1 DFQATT, CDR2 SNEGSKA (reference sequence). CDR3 length equals 15 residues. The CDR3 here is CSARDPASGRSEQFF. The CDR3 bases are TGCAGTGCTAGAGATCCGGCTAGCGGGAGAAGTGAGCAGTTCTTC.

Many counts were recorded for this clonotype. CDR3 coding DNA: TGCAGTGCTAGAGATCTATCGCCGGATTGGCATCGCTACACCTTC. Translation gives CSARDLSPDWHRYTF. V usage is TRBV20-1 and J usage is TRBJ1-2, with unresolved D. V lost 0 bases and J 9 bases, leaving 20 bases between the germline ends. The CDR3 is made up of 15 amino acids. In germline, CDR1 is DFQATT, CDR2 SNEGSKA (reference sequence).

The chain uses TRBV12-3 or TRBV12-4 and TRBJ1-1; no reliable D call. The CDR3 runs 13 residues. Trimming left V 4 bases short and J 5 bases short, with 11 bases between. This CDR3 reads CASSSMGRTEAFF. DNA for the CDR3: TGTGCCAGCAGTTCCATGGGCAGGACTGAAGCTTTCTTT.

This clonotype has only a few counts. The gene calls are TRBV5-8 and TRBJ1-2; 9 nucleotides match TRBD1. Germline V gene data show CDR1 as SGHTS and CDR2 as YDEGEE. The V segment lost 7 bases and the J segment 5 bases; nucleotides outside the gene matches: 12. This CDR3 region has 15 residues. CDR3 region: CASGPDRGIVYGYTF. The CDR3 DNA reads TGTGCCAGCGGACCCGACAGGGGGATTGTGTATGGCTACACCTTC.

This clonotype showed up just a few times. This chain links TRBV6-5 with TRBJ1-2; 9 nucleotides line up with TRBD1. V was clipped by 2 bases and J by 7 bases; unmatched bases: 11. This CDR3 comprises 16 residues. From germline, CDR1 is MNHEY and CDR2 SVGAGI. DNA for the CDR3: TGTGCCAGCAGTTACCAGAGACCGGACAGGGGCGGTGGCTACACCTTC. This encodes CASSYQRPDRGGGYTF.

The chain joins TRBV29-1 to TRBJ2-3; TRBD2 aligns across 11 bases. Germline V gives CDR1 SQVTM, CDR2 ANQGSEA. The CDR3 is made up of 14 amino acids. Trimming cost V 6 bases and J 6 bases; bases outside gene matches: 8. The CDR3 sequence is CSVASGGSWDTQYF. The CDR3 bases are TGCAGCGTCGCTAGCGGGGGGTCGTGGGATACGCAGTATTTT.

The chain recombines TRBV11-2 with TRBJ2-3; TRBD1 agrees at 7 bases. The CDR3 runs 12 residues. Germline values: CDR1 SGHAT, CDR2 FQNNGV. The J segment lost 12 bases and the V segment lost 4 bases, leaving 7 bases of the junction unmatched. The CDR3 region has the DNA TGTGCCAGCAGCTACGACAGGGTTTATCAGTATTTT. Translated: CASSYDRVYQYF.

This chain links TRBV5-4 with TRBJ2-7, with D hard to call. Trimming left V 2 bases short and J 3 bases short, with 9 bases between. Looked up from germline, CDR1 is SGHNT and CDR2 is YYREEE (reference sequence). There are 13 residues in the CDR3. DNA of the CDR3: TGTGCCAGCAGCTTAATGGGCGACTACGAGCAGTACTTC. This translates into CASSLMGDYEQYF.

This clonotype was picked up a small number of times. The chain carries TRBV6-5 and TRBJ2-2; TRBD1 aligns across 9 bases. This CDR3 contains 15 residues. The V gene end was trimmed by 5 bases and the J gene end by 2 bases; junction bases not matched to a gene: 3. Per germline, CDR1 MNHEY and CDR2 SVGAGI. In nucleotides, the CDR3 is TGTGCCAGCAGTGGGGACAGGGCTAACACCGGGGAGCTGTTTTTT. Protein product: CASSGDRANTGELFF.

The CDR3 DNA sequence: TGTGCCAGCAGAACCGTCCACCCCTCCTACGAGCAGTACTTC. It encodes CASRTVHPSYEQYF. J is TRBJ2-7 and V is TRBV6-6; D remains ambiguous. Germline V gene data show CDR1 as MNHNY and CDR2 as SVGAGI (reference sequence). The CDR3 covers 14 residues. The V and J ends lost 6 bases and 0 bases respectively, with 12 bases between them.

The V gene is TRBV5-4, the J gene TRBJ1-6, with D uncertain. CDR1 is SGHNT, CDR2 YYREEE, per germline (reference sequence). Trimming shortened V by 0 bases and J by 7 bases, and 17 bases separated the two germline ends. CDR3 length: 17 residues. The CDR3 spells CASSLGDTSLGNSPLHF. As DNA, the CDR3 is TGTGCCAGCAGCTTGGGAGACACGAGTTTAGGAAATTCACCCCTCCACTTT. Full variable domain (outside the CDR3, taken from reference TRBV5-4 and TRBJ1-6): ETGVTQSPTHLIKTRGQQVTLRCSSQSGHNTVSWYQQALGQGPQFIFQYYREEENGRGNFPPRFSGLQFPNYSSELNVNALELDDSALYLCASSLGDTSLGNSPLHFGNGTRLTVT.

This clonotype has ten or more counts. The chain uses TRBV5-1 and TRBJ2-2, with 9 bases that match TRBD2. The ends lost 6 bases at V and 3 bases at J; junction bases unmatched: 9. The CDR3 runs 16 residues. Germline-derived CDR1 and CDR2 are SGHRS and YFSETQ. CDR3 DNA: TGCGCCAGCAACTCGCGGGGGGGCCTGGACACCGGGGAGCTGTTTTTT. Its translation is CASNSRGGLDTGELFF.

This clonotype was counted ten times or more. The chain employs TRBV20-1 and TRBJ1-3, with D unresolved. Trimming removed 1 base from V and 0 bases from J, with 4 bases in between. CDR1 and CDR2 from the germline V gene are DFQATT and SNEGSKA (reference sequence). The CDR3 contains 13 residues. CDR3: CSARGSSGNTIYF. The CDR3 DNA follows: TGCAGTGCTAGAGGGAGCTCTGGAAACACCATATATTTT.

This clonotype was counted once. V is TRBV5-1 and J is TRBJ2-3, with D possibly being TRBD2 (5 bases). Germline loops: CDR1 SGHRS, CDR2 YFSETQ. Trimming took off 2 bases at V and 11 bases at J, with 18 bases between the two ends. The CDR3 has 14 amino acids. DNA of the CDR3: TGCGCCAGCAGCTTTGTCTACGTTAGGGAGAAGCAGTATTTT. It translates to CASSFVYVREKQYF.

This clonotype has at least ten counts. V and J are TRBV7-9 and TRBJ1-1; D is undetermined. The CDR3 is made up of 14 amino acids. Deletions cut 5 bases from V and 5 bases from J, with 15 bases between. Germline CDR1 reads SEHNR; CDR2 reads FQNEAQ (reference sequence). CDR3 sequence reads: CASSPSKAGTEAFF. CDR3 nucleotide sequence: TGTGCCAGCAGCCCGAGCAAGGCTGGGACTGAAGCTTTCTTT.

The chain links TRBV6-5 to TRBJ1-1, with D perhaps TRBD1 (5 bases). With 0 bases removed from V and 4 bases from J, the gap between germline ends came to 9 bases. CDR1 and CDR2 from the germline V gene are MNHEY and SVGAGI. This CDR3 has 14 amino acids. As DNA, the CDR3 is TGTGCCAGCAGTTACTCGGGCAGGGCCACTGAAGCTTTCTTT. It translates to CASSYSGRATEAFF.

The V gene is TRBV14, the J gene TRBJ2-7; D is perhaps TRBD2 (5 bases). The CDR3 contains 12 residues. The V end lost 0 bases, the J end lost 8 bases, and 8 bases lay between the germline ends. Germline V gene sequence: CDR1 SGHDN, CDR2 FVKESK. CDR3 DNA: TGTGCCAGCAGCCAAGATAGGGAGAAGCAGTACTTC. This translates into CASSQDREKQYF.

This clonotype was picked up one time. A single base separates this from a much larger clone, so it may be a read error. In DNA form, the CDR3 reads TGTGCCGGTAGTATAGATCGACGGAATGAAGCTTTCTTT. Protein sequence: CAGSIDRRNEAFF. The chain has TRBV19 and TRBJ1-1; D is uncertain. Germline V gene data show CDR1 as LNHDA and CDR2 as SQIVND (reference sequence). The CDR3 runs 13 residues.